This TCR beta chain was recovered during a study of T cells in Graves' hyperthyroidism and ophthalmopathy. Across the whole study: The blood sample was taken at first diagnosis, before treatment began.

This CDR3 spans 15 amino acids. With V trimmed by 4 bases and J by 7 bases, 9 bases remained unmatched. Germline CDR1 and CDR2: MNHEY and SMNVEV (reference sequence). RNA transcripts were the template for amplifying TCR beta CDR3 regions. The TCR CDR3 first-round RT-PCR relied on the HTBI primer set. TCRdb called the multiplex PCR reads again in MiXCR, with one record for every CDR3 protein. Here the sample spans roughly 380,000 distinct CDR3 sequences, approximately 15% being singletons. Ten or more counts support this clonotype. The sample comprised blood. The sequence was collected from a woman in her sixties or seventies with Graves' hyperthyroidism. The chain links TRBV27 to TRBJ2-3; TRBD2 agrees at 9 bases. CDR3 coding DNA: TGTGCCAGCAGTTACCGGCTAGCGGGAATTTATACGCAGTATTTT. This gives the protein CASSYRLAGIYTQYF.